These 24 T cell receptor beta chains came from one sample sequenced in a study of breast tumors, draining lymph nodes, adjacent tissues. One entry per CDR3 protein, called by TCRdb with MiXCR from the multiplex PCR reads. Here the sample spans about 47,000 distinct CDR3 sequences, 20% to 25% being singletons. The sample consisted of breast tumor tissue. All receptors come from a female donor with breast cancer. Some clones in this sample may be carry-over from other donors' samples.

This clonotype showed up many times. This chain uses TRBV20-1 with TRBJ2-7; 7 positions match TRBD2. V lost 3 bases, J lost 1 base, and 6 bases stayed unmatched. Germline assignment: CDR1 DFQATT and CDR2 SNEGSKA (reference sequence). The length of the CDR3 is 14 residues. Here the CDR3 reads CSASGRTLSYEQYF. CDR3 nucleotide sequence: TGCAGTGCTAGCGGGAGGACTCTGTCCTACGAGCAGTACTTC.

This clonotype has ten or more counts. CDR3 coding DNA: TGCGCCAGCAGTGAGGGCAGGGGGAACTACAATGAGCAGTTCTTC. Protein product: CASSEGRGNYNEQFF. This rearrangement joins TRBV10-2 to TRBJ2-1; 7 bases fit TRBD1. The CDR3 sequence is 15 residues long. The trim removed 2 bases at V and 3 bases at J, leaving 4 bases unmatched. Germline loops: CDR1 WSHSY, CDR2 SAAADI.

V and J are TRBV28 and TRBJ1-5, with D perhaps TRBD1 (5 bases). This CDR3 comprises 14 residues. The germline V gene has CDR1 MDHEN and CDR2 SYDVKM. V dropped 6 bases and J dropped 5 bases, with 14 bases sitting between them. Written as DNA, the CDR3 is TGTGCCAGCAGCCCCGGGTGGGGGGATCAGCCCCAGCATTTT. Its protein product is CASSPGWGDQPQHF.

The rearrangement links TRBV7-9 to TRBJ2-3; a possible D gene is TRBD1 (6 bases). The CDR3 is 15 residues long. Germline V lookup: CDR1 SEHNR, CDR2 FQNEAQ (reference sequence). Trimming took 5 bases from V and 1 from J, leaving 13 bases between them. CDR3 loop: CASSPGQGRTDTQYF. The DNA of the CDR3 is TGTGCCAGCAGCCCAGGGCAGGGGCGCACAGATACGCAGTATTTT.

The DNA for the CDR3 is TGTGCCAGCCATAAGGTACTGCTAGTAGAGACCCAGTACTTC. Translating gives CASHKVLLVETQYF. The J gene is TRBJ2-5, the V gene TRBV6-1; D unresolved. Deletions cut 8 bases from V and 4 bases from J, with 17 bases between. Germline lookup yields CDR1 MNHNS and CDR2 SASEGT. The CDR3 is 14 residues long.

This clonotype has a count of ten or more. V is TRBV20-1 and J is TRBJ1-6; tentative D call: TRBD1 (6 bases). V was cut by 2 bases and J by 2 bases, with 10 bases left in between. The CDR3 runs 15 residues. Germline CDR1 is DFQATT and CDR2 is SNEGSKA (reference sequence). CDR3 bases: TGCAGTGCTAGACGCACAGGGCCCTATAATTCACCCCTCCACTTT. It yields the protein CSARRTGPYNSPLHF.

This clonotype has a count of ten or more. The chain recombines TRBV20-1 with TRBJ2-1; tentative D call: TRBD1 (5 bases). With 0 bases removed from V and 9 bases from J, the gap between germline ends came to 18 bases. The CDR3 length is 15 residues. Germline CDR1 and CDR2: DFQATT and SNEGSKA (reference sequence). The CDR3 spells CSARDPGWGLGEQFF. CDR3 bases: TGCAGTGCTAGAGATCCGGGTTGGGGCTTGGGTGAGCAGTTCTTC.

This clonotype showed up just a few times. The rearrangement links TRBV18 to TRBJ2-3; unclear D gene. V lost 9 bases and J 1 base, leaving 8 bases between the germline ends. Looked up from germline, CDR1 is KGHSH and CDR2 is LQKENI. This CDR3 comprises 12 residues. The CDR3 DNA is TGTGCCAGTGAAACCCGCACAGATACGCAGTATTTT. Amino acids: CASETRTDTQYF.

This chain joins TRBV19 and TRBJ1-5, with TRBD1 matching 10 bases. The CDR3 runs to 17 residues. The V gene's germline CDR1 is LNHDA and CDR2 SQIVND (reference sequence). Unmatched junction bases numbered 9, after V lost 1 base and J lost 6 bases. The CDR3 nucleotides read TGTGCCAGTAGTATAGGGTGGGACAGGGGCGAACGTCAGCCCCAGCATTTT. Translated: CASSIGWDRGERQPQHF. Full variable domain (outside the CDR3, taken from reference TRBV19 and TRBJ1-5): DGGITQSPKYLFRKEGQNVTLSCEQNLNHDAMYWYRQDPGQGLRLIYYSQIVNDFQKGDIAEGYSVSREKKESFPLTVTSAQKNPTAFYLCASSIGWDRGERQPQHFGDGTRLSIL.

With respect to this clonotype: Relative to the germline gene, one junction end is altered; a read error may explain this. The chain links TRBV2 to TRBJ2-7; maybe TRBD2 (5 bases). This CDR3 is built from 14 residues. Per the germline V gene, CDR1 is SNHLY and CDR2 is FYNNEI. The CDR3 loop is CASIAGLTSYERYF. The CDR3 nucleotides read TGTGCCAGCATTGCAGGACTTACCAGCTACGAGCGGTACTTC.

This clonotype has at least ten counts. This chain links TRBV7-3 with TRBJ2-1; 8 bases line up with TRBD2. CDR3 length: 16 amino acids. J lost 0 bases, V lost 0 bases, and 1 base had no gene match. Germline lookup yields CDR1 SGHTA and CDR2 FQGTGA. The CDR3 nucleotides read TGTGCCAGCAGCTTAACTAGCGGGAACTCCTACAATGAGCAGTTCTTC. Translated: CASSLTSGNSYNEQFF.

This clonotype was picked up a small number of times. The chain carries TRBV18 and TRBJ2-2; TRBD1 agrees at 8 bases. The CDR3 contains 14 residues. The germline V gene encodes CDR1 KGHSH and CDR2 LQKENI. The V and J ends lost 10 bases and 7 bases, in that order; junction bases with no gene match: 11. The CDR3 here is CATRMTGDSGELFF. As DNA, the CDR3 is TGTGCCACCCGCATGACAGGGGACAGCGGGGAGCTGTTTTTT.

This clonotype was counted ten times or more. This chain connects TRBV7-2 to TRBJ1-4, with D hard to call. Germline values: CDR1 SGHTA, CDR2 FQGNSA. The CDR3 is made up of 16 amino acids. Trimming took 0 bases from V and 4 from J, leaving 12 bases between them. The CDR3 reads CASSLAPGILNEKLFF. DNA of the CDR3: TGTGCCAGCAGCTTAGCGCCGGGCATCCTTAATGAAAAACTGTTTTTT.

This clonotype was seen many times. J is TRBJ2-6 and V is TRBV7-9; TRBD2 might be the D (5 bases). Trimming left V 5 bases short and J 3 bases short, with 14 bases between. The CDR3 spans 16 residues. Germline V lookup: CDR1 SEHNR, CDR2 FQNEAQ (reference sequence). The CDR3 spells CASSPKRDGGANVLTF. The CDR3 DNA sequence: TGTGCCAGCAGCCCAAAGAGGGATGGTGGGGCCAACGTCCTGACTTTC.

By share, this clonotype counts as medium-sized. The rearrangement uses TRBV15 and TRBJ2-1; 8 bases are a match to TRBD2. Germline CDR1 reads LNHNV; CDR2 reads YYDKDF (reference sequence). This CDR3 is 15 amino acids long. J lost 7 bases, V lost 5 bases, and 10 bases had no gene match. The CDR3 loop is CATSRGGASGNEQFF. The CDR3 DNA follows: TGTGCCACCAGCCGGGGGGGAGCATCGGGGAATGAGCAGTTCTTC.

The gene calls are TRBV4-2 and TRBJ2-7, with TRBD2 matching over 7 bases. CDR3 length: 15 residues. The V and J ends lost 1 base and 2 bases, in that order; junction bases with no gene match: 5. The germline V gene has CDR1 LGHNA and CDR2 YNFKEQ. CDR3 in DNA: TGTGCCAGCAGCCAAGGACGGGGGGAAGCCTACGAGCAGTACTTC. Its translation: CASSQGRGEAYEQYF.

This clonotype was found many times. The rearrangement joins TRBV28 to TRBJ1-5, with TRBD1 as a possible D gene (5 bases). Deletions cut 6 bases from V and 0 bases from J, with 9 bases between. The CDR3 length is 14 residues. Germline CDR1 MDHEN, CDR2 SYDVKM. The CDR3 loop reads CASSPGSSNQPQHF. The CDR3 DNA reads as TGTGCCAGCAGCCCAGGGTCTAGCAATCAGCCCCAGCATTTT.

The rearrangement uses TRBV6-1 and TRBJ1-2; the match to TRBD1 covers 7 bases. This CDR3 comprises 12 residues. Germline V gene lookup returns CDR1 MNHNS and CDR2 SASEGT. Germline trimming cut 9 bases from V and 6 bases from J; bases unmatched to any gene: 7. CDR3 amino acids: CASNRGQNGYTF. CDR3 DNA: TGTGCCAGTAACAGGGGTCAAAATGGCTACACCTTC.

The chain is built from TRBV27 and TRBJ2-1, with D possibly being TRBD2 (6 bases). There are 16 residues in the CDR3. The germline V and J ends were trimmed by 2 bases and 2 bases, with 13 bases remaining between them. Germline loops: CDR1 MNHEY, CDR2 SMNVEV (reference sequence). The DNA of the CDR3 is TGTGCCAGCAGTTTAAGAGGGAGGAGCCCCTACAATGAGCAGTTCTTC. Encoded protein: CASSLRGRSPYNEQFF.

This clonotype has just one count. This chain uses TRBV19 with TRBJ2-5, with a tentative D call TRBD1 (6 bases). CDR3 size: 13 residues. V lost 7 bases to trimming and J lost 0 bases, with 9 bases between them. Germline values: CDR1 LNHDA, CDR2 SQIVND (reference sequence). The CDR3 DNA is TGTGCCAGTACCCGGACAGACCAAGAGACCCAGTACTTC. This gives the protein CASTRTDQETQYF.

This clonotype was observed many times. The chain has TRBV4-1 and TRBJ1-4; 9 positions match TRBD1. This CDR3 comprises 17 residues. From germline, CDR1 is MGHRA and CDR2 YSYEKL. The ends lost 3 bases at V and 11 bases at J; junction bases unmatched: 16. Written as DNA, the CDR3 is TGCGCCAGCAGCCATGGACAGGGGCTAGTCCTTGGGAGGAAACTGTTTTTT. Translating it yields CASSHGQGLVLGRKLFF.

The table lists this clonotype with a few counts. The rearrangement links TRBV3-1 to TRBJ1-5, with D tentatively TRBD1 (5 bases). The germline CDR1 and CDR2 sequences are LGHDT and YNNKEL (reference sequence). This CDR3 has 13 amino acids. V was clipped by 8 bases and J by 1 base, with 9 bases between them. This CDR3 reads CASGRDSNQPQHF. In DNA, the CDR3 is TGTGCCAGCGGCCGGGACAGCAATCAGCCCCAGCATTTT. The full variable domain, in which reference TRBV3-1 and TRBJ1-5 provide the parts outside the CDR3, is DTAVSQTPKYLVTQMGNDKSIKCEQNLGHDTMYWYKQDSKKFLKIMFSYNNKELIINETVPNRFSPKSPDKAHLNLHINSLELGDSAVYFCASGRDSNQPQHFGDGTRLSIL.

This clonotype was detected ten times or more. The chain is built from TRBV5-8 and TRBJ1-2; 8 bases are shared with TRBD1. The J segment lost 8 bases and the V segment lost 5 bases, leaving 8 bases of the junction unmatched. Germline V lookup: CDR1 SGHTS, CDR2 YDEGEE. There are 13 residues in the CDR3. CDR3 DNA: TGTGCCAGCAGGCCTCAGGGGGCAAAGGGCTACACCTTC. The encoded protein is CASRPQGAKGYTF.

This clonotype was counted only a few times. This chain uses TRBV4-1 with TRBJ2-1, with a possible D match to TRBD1 (5 bases). Germline V CDR1 and CDR2: MGHRA, YSYEKL. Trimming shortened V by 4 bases and J by 2 bases, and 15 bases separated the two germline ends. The CDR3 covers 16 residues. The CDR3: CASSRYLSDTYNEQFF. DNA of the CDR3: TGCGCCAGCAGCCGGTACCTCTCGGACACCTACAATGAGCAGTTCTTC.